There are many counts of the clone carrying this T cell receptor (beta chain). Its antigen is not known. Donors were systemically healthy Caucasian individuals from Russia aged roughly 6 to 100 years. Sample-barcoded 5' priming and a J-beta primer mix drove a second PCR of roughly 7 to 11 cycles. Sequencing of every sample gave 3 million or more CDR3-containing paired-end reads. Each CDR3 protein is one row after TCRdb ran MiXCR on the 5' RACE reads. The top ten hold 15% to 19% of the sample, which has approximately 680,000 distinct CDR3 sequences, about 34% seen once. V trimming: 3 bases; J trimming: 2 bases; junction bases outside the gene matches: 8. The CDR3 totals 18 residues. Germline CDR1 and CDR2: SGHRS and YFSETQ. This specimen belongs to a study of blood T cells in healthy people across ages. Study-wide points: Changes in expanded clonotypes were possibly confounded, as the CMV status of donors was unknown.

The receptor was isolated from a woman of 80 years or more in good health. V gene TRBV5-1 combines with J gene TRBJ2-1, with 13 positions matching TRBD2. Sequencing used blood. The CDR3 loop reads CASSSGATSGGTYNEQFF. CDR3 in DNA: TGCGCCAGCAGCTCTGGGGCGACTAGCGGGGGGACCTACAATGAGCAGTTCTTC.